This T cell receptor beta chain originates from a study of metastatic and nonmetastatic thyroid tumors. Study information: Where malignant and benign thyroid patients were concerned, repertoires were compared across blood and tumor or nodule tissue.

Nobody among the patients had been given any treatment before thyroid surgery. TCRdb recomputed clones from the PCR reads via MiXCR. Counted here are some 34,000 clones, around 21% occurring once; the ten biggest clones make up about 16%. About this clone itself: Its antigen remains unidentified.

The CDR3 loop spans 16 amino acids. Germline V gene lookup returns CDR1 SGHRS and CDR2 YFSETQ. The ends were cut back, 1 base at V and 4 bases at J, with 14 bases in the middle. Overall study results and limits: As reported, TCR beta diversity in blood and tumor was significantly higher in malignant thyroid tumors than in benign nodules.

J is TRBJ2-2 and V is TRBV5-1, with no clear D. Sequencing was performed on blood. The source is a female donor with papillary thyroid cancer or a benign thyroid nodule (not recorded which). Some clones in this sample may be carry-over from other donors' samples. The DNA of the CDR3 is TGCGCCAGCAGCTTGCTTGCGATATCGGGCACCGGGGAGCTGTTTTTT. Translating gives CASSLLAISGTGELFF.